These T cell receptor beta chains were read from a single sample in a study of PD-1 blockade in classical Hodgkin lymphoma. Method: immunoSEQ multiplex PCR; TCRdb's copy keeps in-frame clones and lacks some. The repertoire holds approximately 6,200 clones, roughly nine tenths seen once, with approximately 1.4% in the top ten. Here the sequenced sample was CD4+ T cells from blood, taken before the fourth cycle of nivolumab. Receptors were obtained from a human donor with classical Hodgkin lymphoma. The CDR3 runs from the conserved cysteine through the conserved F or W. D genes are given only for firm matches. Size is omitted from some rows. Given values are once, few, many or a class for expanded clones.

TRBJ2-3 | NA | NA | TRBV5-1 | TGCGCCAGCACCCTCCGACCCACAGATACGCAGTATTTT | CASTLRPTDTQYF
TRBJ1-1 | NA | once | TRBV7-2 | TGTGCCAGCAGCACAGGGCCCACTGAAGCTTTCTTT | CASSTGPTEAFF
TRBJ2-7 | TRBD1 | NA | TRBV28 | TGTGCCAGCAGAGCCCTCGGGACAGTCTCCTACGAGCAGTACTTC | CASRALGTVSYEQYF
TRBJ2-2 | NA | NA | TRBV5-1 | TGCGCCAGCGAAGCTCTAGGACGACCTAACACCGGGGAGCTGTTTTTT | CASEALGRPNTGELFF
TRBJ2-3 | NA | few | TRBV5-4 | TGTGCCAGCAGCTTGGTGCTGAGCACAGATACGCAGTATTTT | CASSLVLSTDTQYF
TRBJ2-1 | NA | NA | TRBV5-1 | TGCGCCAGCAGCTTGGGATTTACGGATGAGCAGTTCTTC | CASSLGFTDEQFF
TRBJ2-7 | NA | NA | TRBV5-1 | TGCGCCAGCAGCTTGGCGCCAGGCGGCCCCTACGAGCAGTACTTC | CASSLAPGGPYEQYF
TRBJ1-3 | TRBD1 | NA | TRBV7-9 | TGTGCCAGCAGCTTATCGACAGGGGTTTCTGGAAACACCATATATTTT | CASSLSTGVSGNTIYF
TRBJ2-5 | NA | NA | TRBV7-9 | TGTGCCAGCAGCTTACTGCCAGAGACCCAGTACTTC | CASSLLPETQYF
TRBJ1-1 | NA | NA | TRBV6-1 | TGTGCCAGCAGCGTTCAGCCGAAGAACACTGAAGCTTTCTTT | CASSVQPKNTEAFF
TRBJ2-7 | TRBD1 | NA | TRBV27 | TGTGCCAGCAGTTTAAAGGGGGCGAGGTCCTACGAGCAGTACTTC | CASSLKGARSYEQYF
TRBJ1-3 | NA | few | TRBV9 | TGTGCCAGCAGCCCCTACTTACTTCCGATCTCTGGAAACACCATATATTTT | CASSPYLLPISGNTIYF
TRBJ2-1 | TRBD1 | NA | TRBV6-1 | TGTGCCAGCAGTGATAACCAGGGGGCAAAGCAGTTCTTC | CASSDNQGAKQFF
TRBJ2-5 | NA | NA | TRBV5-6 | TGTGCCAGCAGCTTGCCTCGTAAAGAGACCCAGTACTTC | CASSLPRKETQYF
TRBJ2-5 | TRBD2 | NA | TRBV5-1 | TGCGCCAGCAGCGGATTAGCGGGATACCCCCAAGAGACCCAGTACTTC | CASSGLAGYPQETQYF
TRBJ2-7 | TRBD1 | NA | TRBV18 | TGTGCCAGCTCACCACCGCGGCAGGGGGCTTACGAGCAGTACTTC | CASSPPRQGAYEQYF
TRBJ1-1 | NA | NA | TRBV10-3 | TGTGCCATCCGTTGGGGGCCGAACACTGAAGCTTTCTTT | CAIRWGPNTEAFF
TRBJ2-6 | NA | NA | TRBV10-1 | TGCGCCAGCAGTGAGTCCAAGAATACAGGAAGGATAGGGGCCAACGTCCTGACTTTC | CASSESKNTGRIGANVLTF
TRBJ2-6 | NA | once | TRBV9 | TGTGCCAGCAGCGTAGGTGGGGCTGGGGCCAACGTCCTGACTTTC | CASSVGGAGANVLTF
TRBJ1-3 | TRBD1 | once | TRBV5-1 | TGCGCCAGCAGCTACGGACAGGGACAGAACACCATATATTTT | CASSYGQGQNTIYF
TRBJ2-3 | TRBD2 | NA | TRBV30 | TGTGCCTGGACGACGGGGGGGCCAGTAGATACGCAGTATTTT | CAWTTGGPVDTQYF
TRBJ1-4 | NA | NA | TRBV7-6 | TGTGCCAGCAGCTTCCGGACCTATGAAAAACTGTTTTTT | CASSFRTYEKLFF
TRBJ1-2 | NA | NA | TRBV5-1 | TGCGCCAGCAGCTTGGCCGGGGGCACTAACTATGGCTACACCTTC | CASSLAGGTNYGYTF
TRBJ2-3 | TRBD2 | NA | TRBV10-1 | TGCGCCAGCAGCAGCGGGATTAGCACAGATACGCAGTATTTT | CASSSGISTDTQYF
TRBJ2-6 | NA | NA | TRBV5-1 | TGCGCCAGCAGCTTGGGGGCAGGTCACTCTGGGGCCAACGTCCTGACTTTC | CASSLGAGHSGANVLTF
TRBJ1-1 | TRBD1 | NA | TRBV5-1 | TGCGCCAGCAGCTTGGGACAGGGAGTAAACACTGAAGCTTTCTTT | CASSLGQGVNTEAFF
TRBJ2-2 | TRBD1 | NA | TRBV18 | TGTGCCAGCTCACCAGACAGGGGGCCGAACACCGGGGAGCTGTTTTTT | CASSPDRGPNTGELFF
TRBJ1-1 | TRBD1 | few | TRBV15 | TGTGCCACCAGCAGAGATCTTCTACAGGGGGCTTCTGTAACTTTCTTT | CATSRDLLQGASVTFF
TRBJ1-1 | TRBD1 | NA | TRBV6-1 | TGTGCCAGCGTGAGAGGACAGGGGGTTTTGGAAGCTTTCTTT | CASVRGQGVLEAFF
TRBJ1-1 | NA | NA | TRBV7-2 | TGTGCCAGCAGCTCCTCGTGGTCCACTGAAGCTTTCTTT | CASSSSWSTEAFF
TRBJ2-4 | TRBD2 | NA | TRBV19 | TGTGCCAGTAGTAGGGGACTAGCGGGAGCTGGTCGAGCCAAAAACATTCAGTACTTC | CASSRGLAGAGRAKNIQYF
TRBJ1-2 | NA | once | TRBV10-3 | TGTGCCATCCCCCACAGGGAGGATGGCTACACCTTC | CAIPHREDGYTF
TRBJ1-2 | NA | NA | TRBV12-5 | TGTGCTAGTGGTTCGGCCCAGCGTGGGGCTAACTATGGCTACACCTTC | CASGSAQRGANYGYTF
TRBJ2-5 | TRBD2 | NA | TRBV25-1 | TGTGCCAGCAGTGCGGGACTAGCGGGAGTTGAGACCCAGTACTTC | CASSAGLAGVETQYF
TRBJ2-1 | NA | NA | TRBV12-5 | TGTGCTAGTGGGTTTTTTGGGTTTTTCAACAATGAGCAGTTCTTC | CASGFFGFFNNEQFF
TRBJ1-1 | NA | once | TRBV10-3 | TGTGCCATCAGTGAGTCGGGCGGCACTGAAGCTTTCTTT | CAISESGGTEAFF
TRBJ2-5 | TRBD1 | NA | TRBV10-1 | TGCGCCAGCAGTGAGTCACAGGGGCCGGGGGAGACCCAGTACTTC | CASSESQGPGETQYF
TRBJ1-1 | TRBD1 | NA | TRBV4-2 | TGTGCCAGCAGCCAAGATGACAGACAGGGGTACACTGAAGCTTTCTTT | CASSQDDRQGYTEAFF
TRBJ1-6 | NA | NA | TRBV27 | TGTGCCAGCAGTTTAATAAGGAATTCACCCCTCCACTTT | CASSLIRNSPLHF
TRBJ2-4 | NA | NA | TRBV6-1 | TGTGCCATCCGGACCCCGGGAATGGGCAAAAACATTCAGTACTTC | CAIRTPGMGKNIQYF
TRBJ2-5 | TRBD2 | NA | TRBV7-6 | TGTGCCACGACTGGGACTAGCGGGGGGGCTTTCTGGACCCAGTACTTC | CATTGTSGGAFWTQYF
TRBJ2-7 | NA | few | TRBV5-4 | TGTGCCAGCAGCTCGGATTACGAGCAGTACTTC | CASSSDYEQYF
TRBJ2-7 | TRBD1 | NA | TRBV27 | TGTGCCAGCACTACCTTGGGACAGGGGATAAGGAACGAGCAGTACTTC | CASTTLGQGIRNEQYF
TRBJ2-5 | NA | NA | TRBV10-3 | TGTGCCATCAGTGAGTCTCTCCTAGGCCGGAGAGAGACCCAGTACTTC | CAISESLLGRRETQYF
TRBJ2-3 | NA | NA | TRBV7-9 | TGTGCCAGCAGCTTACAGGGCTGGGACACAGATACGCAGTATTTT | CASSLQGWDTDTQYF
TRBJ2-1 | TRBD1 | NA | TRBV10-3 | TGTGCCATCAGTGGAGGACAGGGGGCGGATGAGCAGTTCTTC | CAISGGQGADEQFF
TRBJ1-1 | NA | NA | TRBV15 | TGTGCCACCAGCAGAGCCGGATCGGACCGAAAGGCTTTCTTT | CATSRAGSDRKAFF
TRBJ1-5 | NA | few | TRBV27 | TGTGCCAGCAGTTTAGTGTTTCGGGGGCGAGGAAATCAGCCCCAGCATTTT | CASSLVFRGRGNQPQHF
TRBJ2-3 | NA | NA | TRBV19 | TGTGCCAGTAGTCCGTATGGGGGGGCCACAGATACGCAGTATTTT | CASSPYGGATDTQYF
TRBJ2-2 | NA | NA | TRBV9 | TGTGCCAGCACCAGAAACAGGGAGATCACCGGGGAGCTGTTTTTT | CASTRNREITGELFF
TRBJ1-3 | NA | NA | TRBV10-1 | TGCGCCGGGGCCGGCGGCACGAGCTCTGGAAACACCATATATTTT | CAGAGGTSSGNTIYF
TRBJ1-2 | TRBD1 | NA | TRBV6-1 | TGTGCCAGCATCCCCCCGGGACAGACCTATGGCTACACCTTC | CASIPPGQTYGYTF